This TCR beta chain was captured in a study of blood T cell repertoires in COVID-19. Across the study: Samples of COVID-19 (acute and convalescent) were obtained from the United States, Italy and Spain. T cells, B-cell-depleted T cells, or PBMCs supplied cDNA or gDNA.

Sequenced by immunoSEQ multiplex PCR; TCRdb stores in-frame clones only, minus some. The sample has 61,000 or so clones; about 91% are singletons. The CDR3 extends over 15 amino acids. Trimming shortened V by 6 bases and J by 2 bases, and 11 bases separated the two germline ends. CDR1 is MNHEY, CDR2 SVGAGI, per germline. The sequence came from an elderly woman with active COVID-19. The sample comprised peripheral blood. The chain couples TRBV6-5 to TRBJ1-6, with D unresolved. The CDR3 DNA sequence: TGTGCCAGCAGACCCCACGGAGCCTATAATTCACCCCTCCACTTT. This translates into CASRPHGAYNSPLHF.